The entry that follows covers one TCR beta chain sequence. Source study methods: Estimated nucleated cell counts came from reference gene primer amplification. Profiling relied on immunoSEQ multiplex PCR, and the TCRdb table lists in-frame clones only, not all of them. That table supplies the V and J calls and clone size; D and trimming were determined from the DNA. The data hold 150,000 to 200,000 clones, with 70% to 90% observed a single time. The data were taken from a study of blood T cell repertoires in COVID-19. Overall study context: Collection of acute and convalescent COVID-19 samples took place in the United States, Italy and Spain.

This CDR3 is built from 14 residues. The trim removed 1 base at V and 4 bases at J, leaving 1 base unmatched. Germline CDR1 is GTSNPN and CDR2 is SVGIG (reference sequence). V and J are TRBV30 and TRBJ1-6; TRBD1 agrees at 7 bases. This sequence was found in a man in his 60s with active or convalescent COVID-19. Sequencing was carried out using peripheral blood. CDR3 region: CAWSGTGYNSPLHF. The DNA of the CDR3 is TGTGCCTGGAGTGGGACAGGTTATAATTCACCCCTCCACTTT.